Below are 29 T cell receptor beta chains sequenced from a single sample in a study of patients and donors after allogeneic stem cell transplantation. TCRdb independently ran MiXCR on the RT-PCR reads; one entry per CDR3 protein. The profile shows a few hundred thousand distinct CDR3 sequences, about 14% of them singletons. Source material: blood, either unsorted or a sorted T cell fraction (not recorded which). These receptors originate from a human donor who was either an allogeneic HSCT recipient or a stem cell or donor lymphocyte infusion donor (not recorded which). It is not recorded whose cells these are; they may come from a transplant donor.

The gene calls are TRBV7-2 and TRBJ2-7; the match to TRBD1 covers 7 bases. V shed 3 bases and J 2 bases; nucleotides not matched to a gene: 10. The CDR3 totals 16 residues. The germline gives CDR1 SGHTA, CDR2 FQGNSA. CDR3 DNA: TGTGCCAGCAGCTTCCCATTAGGACAGGACGCCTACGAGCAGTACTTC. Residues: CASSFPLGQDAYEQYF.

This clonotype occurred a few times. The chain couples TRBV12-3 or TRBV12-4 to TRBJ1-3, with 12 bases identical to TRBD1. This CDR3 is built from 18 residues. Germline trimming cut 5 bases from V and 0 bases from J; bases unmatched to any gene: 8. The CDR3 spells CASSVLGTGGISGNTIYF. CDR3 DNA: TGTGCCAGCAGTGTACTCGGGACAGGGGGCATCTCTGGAAACACCATATATTTT.

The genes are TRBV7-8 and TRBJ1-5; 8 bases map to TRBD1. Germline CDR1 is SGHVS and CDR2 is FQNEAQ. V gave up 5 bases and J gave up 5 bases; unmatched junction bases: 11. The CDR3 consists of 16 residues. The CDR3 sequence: CASSKTGQGADQPQHF. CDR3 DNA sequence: TGTGCCAGCAGCAAGACAGGACAGGGTGCGGATCAGCCCCAGCATTTT.

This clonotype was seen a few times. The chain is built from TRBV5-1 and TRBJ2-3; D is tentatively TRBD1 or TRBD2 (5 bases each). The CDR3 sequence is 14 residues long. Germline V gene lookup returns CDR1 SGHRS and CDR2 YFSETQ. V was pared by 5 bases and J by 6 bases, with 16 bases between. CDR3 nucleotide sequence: TGCGCCAGCAGGTCCGATAGACGGGACGATACGCAGTATTTT. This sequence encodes CASRSDRRDDTQYF.

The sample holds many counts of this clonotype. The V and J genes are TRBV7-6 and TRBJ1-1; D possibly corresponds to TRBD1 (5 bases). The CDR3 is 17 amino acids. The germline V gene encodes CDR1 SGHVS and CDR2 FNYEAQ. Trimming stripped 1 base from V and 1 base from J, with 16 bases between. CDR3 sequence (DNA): TGTGCCAGCAGCTTAGGAGGTCTCCGGGGGGAGAACACTGAAGCTTTCTTT. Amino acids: CASSLGGLRGENTEAFF.

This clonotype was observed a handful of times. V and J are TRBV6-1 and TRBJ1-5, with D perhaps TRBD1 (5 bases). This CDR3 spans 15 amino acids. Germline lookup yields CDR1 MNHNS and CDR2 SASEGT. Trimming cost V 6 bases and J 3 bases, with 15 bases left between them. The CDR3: CASSLGHGPNQPQHF. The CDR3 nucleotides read TGTGCCAGCAGCCTTGGACACGGTCCCAATCAGCCCCAGCATTTT.

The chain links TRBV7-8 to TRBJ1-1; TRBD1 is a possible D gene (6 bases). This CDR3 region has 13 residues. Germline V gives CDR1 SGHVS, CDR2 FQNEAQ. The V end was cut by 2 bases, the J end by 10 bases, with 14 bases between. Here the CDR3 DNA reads TGTGCCAGCAGCTTACCTCAGGGGAGGGGAGCTTTCTTT. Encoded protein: CASSLPQGRGAFF.

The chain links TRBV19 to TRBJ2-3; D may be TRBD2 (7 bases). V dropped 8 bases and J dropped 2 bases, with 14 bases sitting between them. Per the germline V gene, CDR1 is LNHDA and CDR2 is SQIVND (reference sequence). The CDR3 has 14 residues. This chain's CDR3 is CASRPRGATDTQYF. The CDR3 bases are TGTGCCAGTCGGCCCCGGGGGGCCACAGATACGCAGTATTTT.

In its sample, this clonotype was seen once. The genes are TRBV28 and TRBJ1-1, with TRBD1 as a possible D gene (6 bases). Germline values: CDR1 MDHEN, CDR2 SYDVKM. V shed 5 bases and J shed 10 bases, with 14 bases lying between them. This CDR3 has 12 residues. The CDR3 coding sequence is TGTGCCAGCAGTCTTCAGGGGAGGAGAGCTTTCTTT. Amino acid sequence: CASSLQGRRAFF.

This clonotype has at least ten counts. CDR3 nucleotides: TGCGCCAGCAGCCAAGTCAACTTTCCGGGACTAGCGGGCGAGCAGTTCTTC. It encodes CASSQVNFPGLAGEQFF. The chain joins TRBV4-3 to TRBJ2-1; 12 bases fit TRBD2. The trim removed 1 base at V and 10 bases at J, leaving 11 bases unmatched. The CDR3 totals 17 residues. Germline lookup yields CDR1 LGHNA and CDR2 YSLEER.

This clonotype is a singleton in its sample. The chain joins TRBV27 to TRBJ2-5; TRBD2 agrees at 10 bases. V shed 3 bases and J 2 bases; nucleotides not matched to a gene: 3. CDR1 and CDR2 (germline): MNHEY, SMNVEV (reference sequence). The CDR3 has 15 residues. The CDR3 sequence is CASSFSGGKQETQYF. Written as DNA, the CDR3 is TGTGCCAGCAGTTTTAGCGGGGGGAAACAAGAGACCCAGTACTTC.

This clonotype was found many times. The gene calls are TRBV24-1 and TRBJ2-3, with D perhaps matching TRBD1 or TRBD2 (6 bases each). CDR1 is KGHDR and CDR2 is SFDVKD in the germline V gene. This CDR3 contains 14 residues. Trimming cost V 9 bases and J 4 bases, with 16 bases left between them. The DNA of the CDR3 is TGTGCCACCTCGCTGGGGGGCGAATCAGATACGCAGTATTTT. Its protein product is CATSLGGESDTQYF.

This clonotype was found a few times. The CDR3, as DNA: TGTGCCAGCAGTAACACCAATCAGCCCCAGCATTTT. Translating gives CASSNTNQPQHF. V usage is TRBV6-2 or TRBV6-3 and J usage is TRBJ1-5; no clear D gene. The CDR3 has 12 amino acids. CDR1 is MNHEY, CDR2 SVGEGT, per germline. Deletions cut 5 bases from V and 3 bases from J, with 5 bases between.

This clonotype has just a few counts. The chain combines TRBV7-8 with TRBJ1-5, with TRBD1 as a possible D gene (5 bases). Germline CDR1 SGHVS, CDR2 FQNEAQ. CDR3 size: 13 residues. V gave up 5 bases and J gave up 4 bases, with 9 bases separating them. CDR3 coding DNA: TGTGCCAGCAGCATACAGGTGAATCAGCCCCAGCATTTT. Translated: CASSIQVNQPQHF.

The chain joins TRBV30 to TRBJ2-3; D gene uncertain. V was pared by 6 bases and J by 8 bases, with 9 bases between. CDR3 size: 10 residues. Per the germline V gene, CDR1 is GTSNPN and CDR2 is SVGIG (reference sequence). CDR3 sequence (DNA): TGTGCCTGTGTGATGGCTACGCAGTATTTT. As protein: CACVMATQYF.

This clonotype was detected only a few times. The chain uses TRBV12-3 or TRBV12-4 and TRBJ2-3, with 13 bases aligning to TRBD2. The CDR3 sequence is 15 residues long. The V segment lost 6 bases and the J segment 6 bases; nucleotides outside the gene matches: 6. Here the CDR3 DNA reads TGTGCCAGCAGCGGGACTAGCGGGATAAGGGATACGCAGTATTTT. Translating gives CASSGTSGIRDTQYF.

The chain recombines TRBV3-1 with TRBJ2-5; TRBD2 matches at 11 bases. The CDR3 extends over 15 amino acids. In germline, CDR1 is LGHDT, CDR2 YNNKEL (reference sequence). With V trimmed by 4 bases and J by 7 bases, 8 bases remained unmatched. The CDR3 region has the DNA TGTGCCAGCAGCCGTTCTAGCGGGGGGATGGGGACCCAGTACTTC. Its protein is CASSRSSGGMGTQYF.

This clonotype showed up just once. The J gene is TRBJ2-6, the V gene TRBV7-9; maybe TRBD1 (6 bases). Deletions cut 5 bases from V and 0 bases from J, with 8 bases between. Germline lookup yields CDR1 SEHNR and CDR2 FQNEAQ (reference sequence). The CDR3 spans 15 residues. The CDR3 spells CASSVQGSGANVLTF. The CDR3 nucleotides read TGTGCCAGCAGCGTACAGGGCTCTGGGGCCAACGTCCTGACTTTC.

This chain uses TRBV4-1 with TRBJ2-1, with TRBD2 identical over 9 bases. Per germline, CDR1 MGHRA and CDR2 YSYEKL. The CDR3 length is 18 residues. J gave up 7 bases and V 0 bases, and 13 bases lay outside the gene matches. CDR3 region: CASSQDGSAGGPRNEQFF. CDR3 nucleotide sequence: TGCGCCAGCAGCCAAGACGGGTCCGCGGGAGGGCCTAGGAATGAGCAGTTCTTC.

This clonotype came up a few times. DNA of the CDR3: TGCAGTGCTAGGACATTTATACTGGACTCTGGAAACACCATATATTTT. Residues: CSARTFILDSGNTIYF. This sequence joins TRBV20-1 and TRBJ1-3; D gene uncertain. The CDR3 spans 16 residues. Germline CDR1 DFQATT, CDR2 SNEGSKA (reference sequence). Trimming took off 3 bases at V and 0 bases at J, with 15 bases between the two ends.

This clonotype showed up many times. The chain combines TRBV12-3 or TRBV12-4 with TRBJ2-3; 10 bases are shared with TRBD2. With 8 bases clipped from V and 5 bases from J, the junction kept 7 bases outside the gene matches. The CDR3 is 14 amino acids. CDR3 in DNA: TGTGCCAGCCGGGTAGCGGGGGGAGGAGATACGCAGTATTTT. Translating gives CASRVAGGGDTQYF.

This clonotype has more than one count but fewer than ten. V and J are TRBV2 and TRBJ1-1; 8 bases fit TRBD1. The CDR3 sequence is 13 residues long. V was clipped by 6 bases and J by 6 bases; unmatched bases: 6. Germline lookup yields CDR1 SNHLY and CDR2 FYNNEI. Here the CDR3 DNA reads TGTGCCAGCAGATACGGACAGGGCGCTGAAGCTTTCTTT. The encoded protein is CASRYGQGAEAFF. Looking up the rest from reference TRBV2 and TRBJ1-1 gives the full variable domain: EPEVTQTPSHQVTQMGQEVILRCVPISNHLYFYWYRQILGQKVEFLVSFYNNEISEKSEIFDDQFSVERPDGSNFTLKIRSTKLEDSAMYFCASRYGQGAEAFFGQGTRLTVV.

CDR3 sequence (DNA): TGTGCCAGCAGGGGGACTAGCAGCCCCGGGGAGCTGTTTTTT. This encodes CASRGTSSPGELFF. This chain joins TRBV2 and TRBJ2-2; the match to TRBD2 covers 9 bases. Germline CDR1 and CDR2: SNHLY and FYNNEI. Losses at the gene ends were 6 bases for V and 6 bases for J; bases not matched to a gene: 5. The CDR3 is 14 residues long. The full variable domain, completed using reference TRBV2 and TRBJ2-2, is EPEVTQTPSHQVTQMGQEVILRCVPISNHLYFYWYRQILGQKVEFLVSFYNNEISEKSEIFDDQFSVERPDGSNFTLKIRSTKLEDSAMYFCASRGTSSPGELFFGEGSRLTVL.

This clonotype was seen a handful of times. The CDR3 DNA reads as TGTGCCAGCAGCCGGGCCGGAGGCCCCAGGACAGATACGCAGTATTTT. This codes for CASSRAGGPRTDTQYF. V gene TRBV5-6 combines with J gene TRBJ2-3; D may be TRBD2 (5 bases). CDR3 size: 16 residues. Germline V CDR1 and CDR2: SGHDT, YYEEEE. V lost 4 bases and J lost 3, with 18 bases in between.

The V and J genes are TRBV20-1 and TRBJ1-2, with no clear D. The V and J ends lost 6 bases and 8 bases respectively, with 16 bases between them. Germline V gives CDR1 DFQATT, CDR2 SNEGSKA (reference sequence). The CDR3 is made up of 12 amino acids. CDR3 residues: CSATTRGTGYTF. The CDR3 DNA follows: TGCAGTGCCACCACTCGGGGAACAGGCTACACCTTC.

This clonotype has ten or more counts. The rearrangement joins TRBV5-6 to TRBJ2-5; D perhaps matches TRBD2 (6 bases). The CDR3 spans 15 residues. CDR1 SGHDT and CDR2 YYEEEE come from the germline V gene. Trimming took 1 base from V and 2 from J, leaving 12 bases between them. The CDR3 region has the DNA TGTGCCAGCAGCTTGAACGGGCGGGGACAAGAGACCCAGTACTTC. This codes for CASSLNGRGQETQYF. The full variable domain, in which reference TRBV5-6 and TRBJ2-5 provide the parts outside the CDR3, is DAGVTQSPTHLIKTRGQQVTLRCSPKSGHDTVSWYQQALGQGPQFIFQYYEEEERQRGNFPDRFSGHQFPNYSSELNVNALLLGDSALYLCASSLNGRGQETQYFGPGTRLLVL.

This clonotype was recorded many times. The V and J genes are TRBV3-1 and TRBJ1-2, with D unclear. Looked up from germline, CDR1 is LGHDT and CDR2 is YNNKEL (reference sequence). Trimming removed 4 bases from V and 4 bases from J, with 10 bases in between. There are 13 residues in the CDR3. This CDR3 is CASSPDEVYGYTF. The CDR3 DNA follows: TGTGCCAGCAGCCCCGACGAGGTCTATGGCTACACCTTC.

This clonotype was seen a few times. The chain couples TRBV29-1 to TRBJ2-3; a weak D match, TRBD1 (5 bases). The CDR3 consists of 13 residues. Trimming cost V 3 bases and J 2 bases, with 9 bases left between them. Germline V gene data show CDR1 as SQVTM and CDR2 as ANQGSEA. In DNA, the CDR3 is TGCAGCGTTGATTTCAGGGTCACAGATACGCAGTATTTT. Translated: CSVDFRVTDTQYF.

CDR3 residues: CASKPGGGGELFF. The CDR3 DNA sequence: TGTGCCAGCAAACCAGGGGGCGGGGGGGAGCTGTTTTTT. The chain carries TRBV6-1 and TRBJ2-2, with 8 positions matching TRBD1. The CDR3 is 13 residues long. Germline lookup yields CDR1 MNHNS and CDR2 SASEGT. Losses at the gene ends were 7 bases for V and 8 bases for J; bases not matched to a gene: 6.